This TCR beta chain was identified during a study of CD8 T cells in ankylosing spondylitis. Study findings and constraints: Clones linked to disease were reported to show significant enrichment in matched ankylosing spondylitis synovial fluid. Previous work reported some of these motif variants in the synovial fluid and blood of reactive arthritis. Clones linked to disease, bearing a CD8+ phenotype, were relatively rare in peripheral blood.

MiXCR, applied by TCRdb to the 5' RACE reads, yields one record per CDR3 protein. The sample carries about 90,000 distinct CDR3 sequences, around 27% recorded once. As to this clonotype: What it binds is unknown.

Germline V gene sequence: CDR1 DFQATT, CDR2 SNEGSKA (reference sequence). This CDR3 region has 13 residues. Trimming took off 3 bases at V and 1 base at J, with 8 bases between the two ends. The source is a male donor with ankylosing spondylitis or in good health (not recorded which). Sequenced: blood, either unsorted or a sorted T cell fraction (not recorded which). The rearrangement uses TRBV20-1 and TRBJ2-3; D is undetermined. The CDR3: CSASIRGTDTQYF. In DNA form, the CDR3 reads TGCAGTGCTAGTATCCGTGGCACAGATACGCAGTATTTT.